This paragraph reports one T cell receptor (beta chain). These data originate in a study of blood T cell repertoires in COVID-19. Across the study: Italy, Spain and the United States were the sources of the convalescent and acute COVID-19 samples. PBMCs, B-cell-depleted T cells, or T cells were the source of the cDNA or gDNA that made up the material.

Germline-derived CDR1 and CDR2 are SGHRS and YFSETQ. The CDR3 is 15 amino acids. V lost 3 bases to trimming and J lost 2 bases; unmatched junction nucleotides: 6. As originally analysed: Using reference gene primer amplification, nucleated cell counts were estimated. Produced via immunoSEQ multiplex PCR; TCRdb's table is partial and in-frame only. Clone size and the V and J calls come from that table; the DNA yielded D and trimming. The data hold roughly 300,000 clones, with around 83% observed a single time. This sequence originates from a woman between 50 and 59 years old with acute or convalescent COVID-19. This sequence joins TRBV5-1 and TRBJ2-3; TRBD1 agrees at 7 bases. The sequencing input was peripheral blood. The CDR3, as DNA: TGCGCCAGCAGCTCCCGCGACAGGGACACAGATACGCAGTATTTT. Its translation is CASSSRDRDTDTQYF.